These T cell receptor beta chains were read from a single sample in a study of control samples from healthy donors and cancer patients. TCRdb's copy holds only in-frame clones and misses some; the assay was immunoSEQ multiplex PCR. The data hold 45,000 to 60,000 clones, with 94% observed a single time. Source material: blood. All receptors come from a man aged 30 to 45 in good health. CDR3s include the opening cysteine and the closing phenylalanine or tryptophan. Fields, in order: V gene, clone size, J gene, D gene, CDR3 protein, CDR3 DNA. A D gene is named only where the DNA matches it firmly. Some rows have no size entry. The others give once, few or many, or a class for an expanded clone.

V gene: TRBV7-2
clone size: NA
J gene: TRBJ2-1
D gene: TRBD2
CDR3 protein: CASSLGGLAINEQFF
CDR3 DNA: TGTGCCAGCAGCTTAGGGGGACTAGCGATCAATGAGCAGTTCTTC

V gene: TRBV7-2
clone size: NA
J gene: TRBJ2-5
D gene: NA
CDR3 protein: CASSLRRQETQYF
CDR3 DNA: TGTGCCAGCAGCCTACGGCGACAAGAGACCCAGTACTTC

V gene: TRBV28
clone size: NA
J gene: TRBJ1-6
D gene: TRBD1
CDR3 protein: CASSIPGQGRSPLHF
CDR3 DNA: TGTGCCAGCAGTATACCGGGACAGGGAAGGTCACCCCTCCACTTT

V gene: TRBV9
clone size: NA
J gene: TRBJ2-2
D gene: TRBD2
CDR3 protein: CASSATSGAAGELFF
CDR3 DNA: TGTGCCAGCAGCGCGACTAGCGGGGCGGCCGGGGAGCTGTTTTTT

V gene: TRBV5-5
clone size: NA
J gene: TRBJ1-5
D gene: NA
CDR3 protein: CASSLGRQGNQPQHF
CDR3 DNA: TGTGCCAGCAGCTTGGGGAGGCAGGGCAATCAGCCCCAGCATTTT

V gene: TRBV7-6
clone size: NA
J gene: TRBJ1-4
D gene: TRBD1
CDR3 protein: CASSLGTVEKLFF
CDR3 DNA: TGTGCCAGCAGCTTGGGGACAGTCGAAAAACTGTTTTTT

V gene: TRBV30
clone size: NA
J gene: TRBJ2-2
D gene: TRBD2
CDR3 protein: CAWSSMGLAGTSNTGELFF
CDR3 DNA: TGTGCCTGGAGTTCCATGGGGCTAGCGGGAACATCGAACACCGGGGAGCTGTTTTTT

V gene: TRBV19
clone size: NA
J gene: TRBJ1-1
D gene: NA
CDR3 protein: CASSYGTEAFF
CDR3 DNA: TGTGCCAGTAGCTACGGCACTGAAGCTTTCTTT

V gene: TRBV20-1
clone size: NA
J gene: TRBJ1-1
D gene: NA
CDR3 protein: CSASGLRGNTEAFF
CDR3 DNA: TGCAGTGCTAGTGGTCTTAGGGGGAACACTGAAGCTTTCTTT

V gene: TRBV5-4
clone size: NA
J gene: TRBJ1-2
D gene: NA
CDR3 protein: CASNPGGQAPTNYGYTF
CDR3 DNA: TGTGCCAGCAACCCCGGGGGACAAGCCCCGACTAACTATGGCTACACCTTC

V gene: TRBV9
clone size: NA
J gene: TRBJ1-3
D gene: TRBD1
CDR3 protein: CASSVGGDRVRSGNTIYF
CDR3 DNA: TGTGCCAGCAGCGTAGGAGGGGACAGAGTGCGCTCTGGAAACACCATATATTTT

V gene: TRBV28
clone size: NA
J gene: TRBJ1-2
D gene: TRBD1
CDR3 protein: CASSLDRGVYGYTF
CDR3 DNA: TGTGCCAGCAGCCTGGACAGGGGTGTCTATGGCTACACCTTC

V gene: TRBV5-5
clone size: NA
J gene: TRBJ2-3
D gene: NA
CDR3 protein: CASSLVNTRGADTQYF
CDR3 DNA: TGTGCCAGCAGCTTGGTGAACACCCGAGGCGCAGATACGCAGTATTTT

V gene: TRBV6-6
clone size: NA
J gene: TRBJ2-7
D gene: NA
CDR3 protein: CASSREEGHEQYF
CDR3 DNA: TGTGCCAGCAGTAGGGAGGAGGGCCACGAGCAGTACTTC

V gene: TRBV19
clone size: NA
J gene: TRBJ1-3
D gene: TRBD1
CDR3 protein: CASSPLTSGTGTRNTIYF
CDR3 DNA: TGTGCCAGTAGCCCTTTGACTTCCGGGACAGGAACGCGAAACACCATATATTTT

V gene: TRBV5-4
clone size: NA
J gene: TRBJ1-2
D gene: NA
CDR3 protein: CASSLEGPRTYGYTF
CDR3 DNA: TGTGCCAGCAGCTTGGAGGGGCCCAGGACCTATGGCTACACCTTC

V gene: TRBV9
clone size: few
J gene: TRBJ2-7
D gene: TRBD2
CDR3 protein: CASSVGAGLAYSYEQYF
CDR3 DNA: TGTGCCAGCAGCGTAGGGGCGGGACTAGCGTACTCCTACGAGCAGTACTTC

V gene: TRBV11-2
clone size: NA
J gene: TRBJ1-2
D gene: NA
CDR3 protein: CASSFPGRTYGYTF
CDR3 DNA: TGTGCCAGCAGCTTCCCAGGGAGAACCTATGGCTACACCTTC

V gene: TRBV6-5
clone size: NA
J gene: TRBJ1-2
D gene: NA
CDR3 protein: CASSYYKESYGYTF
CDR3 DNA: TGTGCCAGCAGTTACTACAAGGAAAGCTATGGCTACACCTTC

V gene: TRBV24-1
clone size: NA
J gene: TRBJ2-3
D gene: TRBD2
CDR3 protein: CATSDLREGGDTQYF
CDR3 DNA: TGTGCCACCAGTGATTTGCGGGAGGGAGGGGATACGCAGTATTTT

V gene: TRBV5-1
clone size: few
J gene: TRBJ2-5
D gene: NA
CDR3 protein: CASSPGTEETQYF
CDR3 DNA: TGCGCCAGCAGCCCTGGGACCGAGGAGACCCAGTACTTC

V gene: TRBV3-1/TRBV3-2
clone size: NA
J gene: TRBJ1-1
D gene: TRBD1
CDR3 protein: CASSRAPKTGGPNTEAFF
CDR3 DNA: TGTGCCAGCAGCAGAGCTCCCAAAACAGGGGGCCCGAACACTGAAGCTTTCTTT

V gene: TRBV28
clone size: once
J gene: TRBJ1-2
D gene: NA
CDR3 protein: CASSPRGDSGYTF
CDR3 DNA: TGTGCCAGCAGTCCCCGGGGGGATTCTGGCTACACCTTC

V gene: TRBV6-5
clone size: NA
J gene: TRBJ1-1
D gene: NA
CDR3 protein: CASSYSSGAEAFF
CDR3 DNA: TGTGCCAGCAGTTACTCGTCCGGGGCTGAAGCTTTCTTT

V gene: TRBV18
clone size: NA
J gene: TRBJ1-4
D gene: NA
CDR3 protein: CASSPIGDLNEKLFF
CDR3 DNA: TGTGCCAGCTCACCAATTGGGGATCTTAATGAAAAACTGTTTTTT

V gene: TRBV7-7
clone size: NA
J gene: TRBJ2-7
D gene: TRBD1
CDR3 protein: CASSRTGDHEQYF
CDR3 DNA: TGTGCTAGCAGCCGGACAGGGGACCACGAGCAGTACTTC

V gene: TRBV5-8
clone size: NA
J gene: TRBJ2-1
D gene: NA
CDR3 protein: CASSLGRGDEQFF
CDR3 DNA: TGTGCCAGCAGCTTGGGAAGGGGCGATGAGCAGTTCTTC

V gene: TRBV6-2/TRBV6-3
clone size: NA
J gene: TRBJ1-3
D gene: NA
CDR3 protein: CASSSYGNTIYF
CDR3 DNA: TGTGCCAGCAGCTCGTATGGAAACACCATATATTTT

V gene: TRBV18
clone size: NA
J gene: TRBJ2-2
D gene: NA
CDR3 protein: CASSPGPGDTGELFF
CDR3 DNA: TGTGCCAGCTCACCGGGCCCCGGGGACACCGGGGAGCTGTTTTTT

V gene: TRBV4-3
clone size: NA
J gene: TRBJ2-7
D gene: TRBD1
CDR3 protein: CASSQTPGQGGTYEQYF
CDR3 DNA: TGCGCCAGCAGCCAAACCCCGGGACAGGGGGGGACCTACGAGCAGTACTTC

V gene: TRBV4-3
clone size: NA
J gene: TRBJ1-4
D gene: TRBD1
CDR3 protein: CASSQRTGANEKLFF
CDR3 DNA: TGCGCCAGCAGCCAGCGGACAGGGGCGAATGAAAAACTGTTTTTT

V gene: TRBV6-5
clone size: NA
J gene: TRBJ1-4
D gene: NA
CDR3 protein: CASSYSENNEKLFF
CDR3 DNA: TGTGCCAGCAGTTACTCAGAGAATAATGAAAAACTGTTTTTT

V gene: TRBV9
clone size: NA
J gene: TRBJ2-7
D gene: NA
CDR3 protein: CASSVDRVLQYF
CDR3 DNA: TGTGCCAGCAGCGTAGACAGGGTCTTGCAGTACTTC

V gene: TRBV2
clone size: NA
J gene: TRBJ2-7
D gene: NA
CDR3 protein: CASRGVYEQYF
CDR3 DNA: TGTGCCAGCAGGGGAGTCTACGAGCAGTACTTC

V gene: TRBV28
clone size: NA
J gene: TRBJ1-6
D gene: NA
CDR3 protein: CASSARGNSPLHF
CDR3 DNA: TGTGCCAGCAGTGCCAGGGGTAACTCACCCCTCCACTTT

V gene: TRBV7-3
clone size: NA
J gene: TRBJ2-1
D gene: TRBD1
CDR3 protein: CASSQQTGQGNEQFF
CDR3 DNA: TGTGCCAGCAGCCAACAAACGGGACAGGGCAATGAGCAGTTCTTC

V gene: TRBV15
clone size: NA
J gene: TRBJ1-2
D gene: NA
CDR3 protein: CATRLRGADGYTF
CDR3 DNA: TGTGCCACCAGGTTACGGGGGGCGGATGGCTACACCTTC

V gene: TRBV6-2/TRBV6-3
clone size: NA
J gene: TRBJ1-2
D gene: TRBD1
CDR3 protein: CASSPTPDRLMDGYTF
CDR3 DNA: TGTGCCAGCAGTCCAACTCCGGACAGGCTGATGGATGGCTACACCTTC

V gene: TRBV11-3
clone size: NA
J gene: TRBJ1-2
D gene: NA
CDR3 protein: CASLPQGLNYGYTF
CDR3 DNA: TGTGCCAGCCTACCACAGGGACTTAACTATGGCTACACCTTC

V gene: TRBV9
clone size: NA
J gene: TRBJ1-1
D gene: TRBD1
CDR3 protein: CASSGTGEAFF
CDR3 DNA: TGTGCCAGCAGCGGGACAGGGGAAGCTTTCTTT

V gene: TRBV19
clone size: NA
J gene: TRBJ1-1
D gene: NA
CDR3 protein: CASSIGGGMTDTEAFF
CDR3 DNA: TGTGCCAGTAGTATAGGAGGTGGGATGACGGACACTGAAGCTTTCTTT

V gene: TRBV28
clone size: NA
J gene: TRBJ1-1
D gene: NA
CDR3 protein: CASTLGTANTEAFF
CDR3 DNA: TGTGCCAGCACCTTAGGGACGGCGAACACTGAAGCTTTCTTT

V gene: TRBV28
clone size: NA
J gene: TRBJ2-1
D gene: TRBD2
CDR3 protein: CASRNTMGGGYNEQFF
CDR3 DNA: TGTGCCAGCAGAAATACGATGGGCGGGGGATACAATGAGCAGTTCTTC

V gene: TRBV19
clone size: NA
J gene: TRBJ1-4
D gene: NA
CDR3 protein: CASSIGPGGEIGREKLFF
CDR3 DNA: TGTGCCAGTAGTATTGGCCCGGGCGGAGAGATAGGACGGGAAAAACTGTTTTTT

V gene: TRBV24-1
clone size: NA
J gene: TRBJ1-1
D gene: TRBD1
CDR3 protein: CATSGSTGGYTEAFF
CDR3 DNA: TGTGCCACCAGTGGTTCGACAGGGGGGTACACTGAAGCTTTCTTT

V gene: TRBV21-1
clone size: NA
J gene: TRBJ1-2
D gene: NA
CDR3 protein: CASSKKDSLYGYTF
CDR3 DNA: TGTGCCAGCAGCAAAAAGGACAGCCTTTATGGCTACACCTTC

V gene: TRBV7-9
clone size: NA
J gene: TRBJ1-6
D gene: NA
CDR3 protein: CASSERWDSPLHF
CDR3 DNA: TGTGCCAGCAGCGAAAGATGGGATTCACCCCTCCACTTT

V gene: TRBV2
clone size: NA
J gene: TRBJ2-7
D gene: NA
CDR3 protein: CASSVGPSSYEQYF
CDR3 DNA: TGTGCCAGCAGTGTTGGCCCGAGCTCCTACGAGCAGTACTTC

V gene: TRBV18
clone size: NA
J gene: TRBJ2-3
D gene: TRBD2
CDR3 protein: CASSPNGMVLAGTNTQYF
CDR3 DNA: TGTGCCAGCTCACCTAACGGGATGGTACTAGCGGGGACAAATACGCAGTATTTT

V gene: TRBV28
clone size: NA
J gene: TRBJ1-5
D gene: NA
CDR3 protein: CASSSPGGSNQPQHF
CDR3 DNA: TGTGCCAGCAGTTCCCCGGGGGGTAGCAATCAGCCCCAGCATTTT

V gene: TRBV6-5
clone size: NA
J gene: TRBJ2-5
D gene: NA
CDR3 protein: CASGRESPQYF
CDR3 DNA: TGTGCCAGTGGACGGGAATCGCCCCAGTACTTC

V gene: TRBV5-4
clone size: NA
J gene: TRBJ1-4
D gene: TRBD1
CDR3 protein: CASSGGQGLPSGLFF
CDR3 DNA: TGTGCCAGCAGCGGGGGACAGGGGCTCCCAAGCGGGCTGTTTTTT

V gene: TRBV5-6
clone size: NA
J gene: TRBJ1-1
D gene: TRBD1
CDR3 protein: CASSLGTGQAFF
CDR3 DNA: TGTGCCAGCAGCTTGGGGACAGGGCAAGCTTTCTTT

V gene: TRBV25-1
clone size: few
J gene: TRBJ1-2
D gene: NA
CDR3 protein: CASSEYSTSGRGYTF
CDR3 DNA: TGTGCCAGCAGTGAATACTCGACCTCGGGTCGGGGCTACACCTTC

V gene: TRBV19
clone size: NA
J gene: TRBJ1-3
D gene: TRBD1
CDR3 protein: CASSPRGQAGNTIYF
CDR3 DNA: TGTGCCAGTAGTCCCCGGGGACAGGCTGGAAACACCATATATTTT

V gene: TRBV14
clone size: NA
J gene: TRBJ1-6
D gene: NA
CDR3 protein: CASSQDGQGTLSPLHF
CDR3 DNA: TGTGCCAGCAGCCAAGACGGGCAGGGGACCCTTTCACCCCTCCACTTT

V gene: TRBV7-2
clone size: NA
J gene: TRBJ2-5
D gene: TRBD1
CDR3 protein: CASSPTGDQETQYF
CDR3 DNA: TGTGCCAGCAGCCCGACAGGGGACCAAGAGACCCAGTACTTC

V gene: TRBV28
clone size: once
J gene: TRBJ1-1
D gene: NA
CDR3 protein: CASSFIAGAQAFF
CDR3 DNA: TGTGCCAGCAGTTTTATTGCAGGGGCCCAAGCTTTCTTT

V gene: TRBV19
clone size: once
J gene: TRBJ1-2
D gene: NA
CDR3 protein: CASSTQGGIVYGYTF
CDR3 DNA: TGTGCCAGTAGTACCCAGGGAGGGATTGTCTATGGCTACACCTTC

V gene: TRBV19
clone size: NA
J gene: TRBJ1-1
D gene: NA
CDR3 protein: CASSNPGPATEAFF
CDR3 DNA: TGTGCCAGTAGTAACCCGGGGCCCGCCACTGAAGCTTTCTTT